These T cell receptor beta chains were read from a single sample in a study of cytomegalovirus exposure and HLA in healthy donors. TCRdb keeps only in-frame clones here, not all; method: immunoSEQ multiplex PCR. The sample lists about 130,000 clones, 70% to 90% occurring once. The specimen was PBMCs. The origin of the receptors is a woman aged 40-49 years in good health and CMV-seropositive. CDR3s include the opening cysteine and the closing phenylalanine or tryptophan. The D gene is left open where the match is weak. Only part of the rows carry a size: once, few, many, or a class if the clone is expanded.

>few|TRBJ1-1|-|TRBV29-1
TGCAGCGGCAGCGGACGGATGAACACTGAAGCTTTCTTT
CSGSGRMNTEAFF
>once|TRBJ2-6|TRBD1|TRBV5-4
TGTGCCAGCAGCCGACAGGGTTCTGGGGCCAACGTCCTGACTTTC
CASSRQGSGANVLTF
>-|TRBJ2-3|TRBD1|TRBV7-2
TGTGCCAGCAGCTCGGGACAGCCCACAGATACGCAGTATTTT
CASSSGQPTDTQYF
>-|TRBJ2-7|TRBD1|TRBV9
TGTGCCAGCAGCCCCACCGGGACAGGGATATCCTACGAGCAGTACTTC
CASSPTGTGISYEQYF
>-|TRBJ1-5|TRBD1|TRBV28
TGTGCCAGCAGGACTACAGGGGTTAATCAGCCCCAGCATTTT
CASRTTGVNQPQHF
>-|TRBJ2-7|-|TRBV10-2
TGCGCCAGCAGTGGGCCCTACGAGCAGTACTTC
CASSGPYEQYF
>-|TRBJ2-1|TRBD2|TRBV5-1
TGCGCCAGCAGCCTCACACTAGCGGGGGGGCCCGACAATGAGCAGTTCTTC
CASSLTLAGGPDNEQFF
>-|TRBJ2-3|-|TRBV5-4
TGTGCCAGCAGCTTGGGGGCGGGATCTAGCACAGATACGCAGTATTTT
CASSLGAGSSTDTQYF
>-|TRBJ2-3|TRBD1|TRBV7-3
TGTGCCAGCAGCTCGGGACAGGGGGCAGATACGCAGTATTTT
CASSSGQGADTQYF
>-|TRBJ1-1|-|TRBV6-1
TGTGCCAGCAGCCCCGCCCCCGGGACTTTCGCTTTCTTT
CASSPAPGTFAFF
>once|TRBJ2-7|TRBD2|TRBV5-1
TGCGCCAGCAGCACCGGGGGAGCGGGACCCTACGAGCAGTACTTC
CASSTGGAGPYEQYF
>-|TRBJ2-7|-|TRBV29-1
TGCAGCGTTGAAGGCGGACAGCCCTACGAGCAGTACTTC
CSVEGGQPYEQYF
>-|TRBJ1-4|TRBD1|TRBV11-2
TGTGCCAGCAGCTCCTCCCGACAGGGTAATGAAAAACTGTTTTTT
CASSSSRQGNEKLFF
>once|TRBJ2-4|-|TRBV28
TGTGCCAGCAGTAAATGGGGGGGCGGGCAAAACATTCAGTACTTC
CASSKWGGGQNIQYF
>-|TRBJ1-2|TRBD1|TRBV5-1
TGCGCCAGCAAGACGATCGGGACAGCAGATGGCTACACCTTC
CASKTIGTADGYTF
>-|TRBJ2-2|TRBD2|TRBV4-3
TGCGCCAGCAGCCACCCCCTTAACGGACTAGCGAACACCGGGGAGCTGTTTTTT
CASSHPLNGLANTGELFF
>-|TRBJ1-5|-|TRBV19
TGTGCCAGTAGCGAGGGGGTCGGCAATCAGCCCCAGCATTTT
CASSEGVGNQPQHF
>-|TRBJ2-2|TRBD1|TRBV2
TGTGCCAGCAGTAGACAGGGGTTGGACACCGGGGAGCTGTTTTTT
CASSRQGLDTGELFF
>once|TRBJ2-7|-|TRBV27
TGTGCCAGCAGTTTATCGGGGCAGGGTGGAGAGGACGAGCAGTACTTC
CASSLSGQGGEDEQYF
>-|TRBJ2-5|-|TRBV4-3
TGCGCCAGCAGCCAAGATGGGGGCGGCGAGGAGACCCAGTACTTC
CASSQDGGGEETQYF
>-|TRBJ1-5|TRBD1|TRBV6-5
TGTGCCAGCAGTCGGACAGGGGGCAGCAATCAGCCCCAGCATTTT
CASSRTGGSNQPQHF
>-|TRBJ1-2|TRBD1|TRBV27
TGTGCCAGCAGTCCTCCGGGACAGAGAAACTATGGCTACACCTTC
CASSPPGQRNYGYTF
>-|TRBJ1-2|TRBD1|TRBV30
TGTGCCTGGAGTCGGCAGGGGGGTTTTGATGCCTATGGCTACACCTTC
CAWSRQGGFDAYGYTF
>-|TRBJ1-2|TRBD1|TRBV7-9
TGTGCCAGCAGCCTCTTCGGACAGGGCCCATCCTACACCTTC
CASSLFGQGPSYTF
>-|TRBJ2-5|TRBD2|TRBV28
TGTGCCAGCAGTTCCGGGGAGGGAGAGGACCAAGAGACCCAGTACTTC
CASSSGEGEDQETQYF
>-|TRBJ2-7|-|TRBV30
TGTGCCTGGAAGGGGGACTCCTACGAGCAGTACTTC
CAWKGDSYEQYF
>once|TRBJ1-2|TRBD1|TRBV4-1
TGCGCCAGCAGCCAAGGGGGACAGTTTAAGTTGCGTGGCTACACCTTC
CASSQGGQFKLRGYTF
>-|TRBJ2-7|TRBD1|TRBV7-2
TGTGCCAGCAGCGCGACAGGGCTTTCTCTCTACGAGCAGTACTTC
CASSATGLSLYEQYF
>-|TRBJ2-6|TRBD1|TRBV14
TGTGCCAGCAGCCAGGAGGGACAGGGGGTCCGGGACTCTGGGGCCAACGTCCTGACTTTC
CASSQEGQGVRDSGANVLTF
>-|TRBJ2-7|-|TRBV7-7
TGTGCTAGCAGCCCAGAGGCACAGGGAAAAATGGCCTACGAGCAGTACTTC
CASSPEAQGKMAYEQYF
>-|TRBJ2-7|TRBD1|TRBV18
TGTGCCAGCTCACCGCCGGGACAGGGTACCCTCAGCGAGCAGTACTTC
CASSPPGQGTLSEQYF
>-|TRBJ2-7|-|TRBV18
TGTGCCAGCTCACCAGACTCTCTCGAGCAGTACTTC
CASSPDSLEQYF
>-|TRBJ1-2|TRBD1|TRBV5-1
TGCGCCAGCACCGGACAGGGCTATGGCTACACCTTC
CASTGQGYGYTF
>once|TRBJ1-2|TRBD1|TRBV7-8
TGTGCCAGCAGCCCTCGGACAGGAGGGAGCTATGGCTACACCTTC
CASSPRTGGSYGYTF